The present entry profiles one T cell receptor (beta chain) with its context. The sample originates from a study of early stage breast cancer tumors. The table came from immunoSEQ multiplex PCR; TCRdb's copy has only in-frame clones and leaves some out. The data contain roughly 48,000 clones, 65% to 90% of them singletons. Trimming removed 5 bases from V and 0 bases from J, with 2 bases in between. The CDR3 runs to 13 residues. Germline V CDR1 and CDR2: SNHLY, FYNNEI. The V and J genes are TRBV2 and TRBJ2-6; D unclear. This receptor was obtained from a person aged 50-59 years with breast cancer. The sample consisted of blood. In nucleotides, the CDR3 is TGTGCCAGCAGTAGCTCTGGGGCCAACGTCCTGACTTTC. This encodes CASSSSGANVLTF. Looking up the rest from reference TRBV2 and TRBJ2-6 gives the full variable domain: EPEVTQTPSHQVTQMGQEVILRCVPISNHLYFYWYRQILGQKVEFLVSFYNNEISEKSEIFDDQFSVERPDGSNFTLKIRSTKLEDSAMYFCASSSSGANVLTFGAGSRLTVL.